The table lists the clone carrying this T cell receptor beta chain with many counts. The sample originates from a study of molecular identifiers for immune sequencing clone quantification. Between about 18,000 and 1,000,000 sorted cells, with 10%, 30% or 50% RNA, yielded naive CD8 libraries. Sorting isolated naive CD8 T cells as CD8+CD4-CCR7+CD45RA+ events. The CDR3 sequence is 15 residues long. V lost 4 bases, J lost 1 base, and 13 bases lay in between. Library preparation followed earlier protocols using designated TCR primers. TCRdb reprocessed the PCR reads via MiXCR and lists one record per CDR3 protein. The top ten hold 0.7% to 0.9% of the sample, which has approximately 500,000 distinct CDR3 sequences, under 30% seen once.

The source is a human donor in good health. Some libraries in this study had Jurkat cell RNA spiked in. Sequencing was carried out using naive CD8+ T cells from blood, with Jurkat cell RNA spiked in. This sample's subset: FACS-sorted CD8+CD4-CCR7+CD45RA+ naive T cells. The chain combines TRBV12-3 or TRBV12-4 with TRBJ1-1; tentative D call: TRBD1 (5 bases). The CDR3 DNA is TGTGCCAGCAGTTCCTCGTCGGGGGGGAACACTGAAGCTTTCTTT. Amino acid sequence: CASSSSSGGNTEAFF.